This section outlines one TCR beta chain sequence together with its context. Its antigen is currently unknown. This sample was taken from a study of shared clonotypes between healthy human individuals. The wider study: CD4 naive cells filled three plates per donor, CD4 memory three, CD8 naive two and CD8 memory one. Findings and caveats of the study: Despite large depth, rarefaction showed incomplete sorted-subset sequencing.

V was clipped by 8 bases and J by 2 bases, with 15 bases between them. The germline gives CDR1 SGHTA, CDR2 FQGNSA. CDR3 size: 15 residues. Original data processing: Junction-only sequences without quality scores were provided by ImmunoSEQ, so filtering was different. Here immunoSEQ multiplex PCR was the method, and the copy in TCRdb shows in-frame clones only, minus some. V and J calls and clone size are as listed in that table; D and trimming were resolved from the DNA. The sample holds about 1.1 million clones, 77% seen once. The sample was memory CD4+ T cells from PBMCs. Subset meaning: CD45RA-negative fraction. The chain joins TRBV7-2 to TRBJ2-2; D perhaps matches TRBD2 (6 bases). This sequence was found in a man aged 18 to 29 in good health. Some clones in this sample may be carry-over from other donors' samples. As DNA, the CDR3 is TGTGCCAGCCGACCCGGGACTTTCAACACCGGGGAGCTGTTTTTT. Translated, it gives CASRPGTFNTGELFF.